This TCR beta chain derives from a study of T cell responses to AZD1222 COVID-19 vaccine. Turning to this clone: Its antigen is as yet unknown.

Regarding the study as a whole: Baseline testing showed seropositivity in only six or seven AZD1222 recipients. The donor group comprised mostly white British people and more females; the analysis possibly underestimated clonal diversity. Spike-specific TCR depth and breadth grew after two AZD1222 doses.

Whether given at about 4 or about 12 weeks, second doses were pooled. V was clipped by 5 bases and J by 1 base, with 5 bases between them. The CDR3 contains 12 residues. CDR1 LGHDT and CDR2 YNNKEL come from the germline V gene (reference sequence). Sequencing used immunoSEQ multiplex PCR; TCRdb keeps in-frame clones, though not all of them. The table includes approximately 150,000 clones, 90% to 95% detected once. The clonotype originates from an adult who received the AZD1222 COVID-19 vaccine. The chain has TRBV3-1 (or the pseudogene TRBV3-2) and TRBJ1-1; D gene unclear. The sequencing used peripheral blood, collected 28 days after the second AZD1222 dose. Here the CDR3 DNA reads TGTGCCAGCAGCTACGCGAACACTGAAGCTTTCTTT. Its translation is CASSYANTEAFF.